The rows below give T cell receptor beta chains drawn from one sample of a study of response to subunit inactivated influenza vaccine. A single record per CDR3 protein comes from TCRdb applying MiXCR to the RT-PCR reads. The repertoire has about 480,000 distinct CDR3 sequences, around 25% of them found once; the top ten carry around 2%. The starting material was CD4+ T cells sorted from PBMCs, obtained roughly 5 days after vaccination. These receptors originate from a man between 50 and 59 years old who received an inactivated influenza vaccine. The CDR3 runs from the conserved cysteine through the conserved F or W.

v_gene: TRBV5-1; CDR3aa: CASSSGTSGSLPYEQYF
v_gene: TRBV12-3/TRBV12-4; CDR3aa: CAGGQTNTGELFF
v_gene: TRBV6-5; CDR3aa: CASSYSGIAGGTDTQYF
v_gene: TRBV20-1; CDR3aa: CSARDRSAGEETQYF
v_gene: TRBV7-6; CDR3aa: CASSRDIQETQYF
v_gene: TRBV15; CDR3aa: CATSREGHDEQFF
v_gene: TRBV7-2; CDR3aa: CASKTRINSPLHF
v_gene: TRBV20-1; CDR3aa: CSAIRQWAGTEAFF
v_gene: TRBV28; CDR3aa: CASSETPNNEQFF
v_gene: TRBV20-1; CDR3aa: CSARESRTGSVTGELFF
v_gene: TRBV12-3/TRBV12-4; CDR3aa: CASRGLRDRGRSGYTF
v_gene: TRBV5-1; CDR3aa: CASSPGLRVTEAFF
v_gene: TRBV24-1; CDR3aa: CATSDPGQGTDTQYF
v_gene: TRBV4-1; CDR3aa: CASSQLPGTSGYNEQFF
v_gene: TRBV5-5; CDR3aa: CASSAGQATGELFF
v_gene: TRBV12-3/TRBV12-4; CDR3aa: CASSLGGQGLSTEAFF
v_gene: TRBV20-1; CDR3aa: CSARDLLGSPDTQYF
v_gene: TRBV4-3; CDR3aa: CASSPGQHNEKLFF
v_gene: TRBV6-5; CDR3aa: CASSYPTSGRARTDTQYF
v_gene: TRBV28; CDR3aa: CASSDRARGEQYF
v_gene: TRBV7-2; CDR3aa: CASSRDRGGTGELFF
v_gene: TRBV27; CDR3aa: CASSLSTERDPGSRTQYF
v_gene: TRBV20-1; CDR3aa: CSARARARGADTQYF
v_gene: TRBV20-1; CDR3aa: CSASRAGKAYEQYF
v_gene: TRBV11-2; CDR3aa: CASSVRLAGGPGELFF
v_gene: TRBV20-1; CDR3aa: CSARAGGSGTEAFF
v_gene: TRBV3-1; CDR3aa: CAARGPAEAFF
v_gene: TRBV20-1; CDR3aa: CRAEGGDTQYF
v_gene: TRBV20-1; CDR3aa: CSATGPSSYEQYF
v_gene: TRBV10-3; CDR3aa: CAISESQGRTGELFF
v_gene: TRBV6-5; CDR3aa: CASSYGRTGELFF
v_gene: TRBV5-1; CDR3aa: CASSTFEGNEQFF
v_gene: TRBV29-1; CDR3aa: CSVRQGASQPQHF
v_gene: TRBV24-1; CDR3aa: CATSDSGTSDSYEQYF
v_gene: TRBV7-2; CDR3aa: CASSLAATNPQETQYF
v_gene: TRBV12-3/TRBV12-4; CDR3aa: CASSLSASTDTQYF